This TCR beta chain is from a study of blood T cells in healthy people across ages. The study, taken as a whole, reports: There were more naive CD4+ cells and higher diversity in long-lived donors than in aged donors.

Comment on this clonotype: The target antigen is unknown.

Extractions gave at least 5.5 micrograms of total RNA per sample. PCR was performed a second time for roughly 7 to 12 cycles using a sample-barcoded 5' primer and a J-beta primer mix. TCRdb itself ran the 5' RACE reads through MiXCR, one entry per CDR3 protein. The sample shows approximately 800,000 distinct CDR3 sequences, 56% of them seen only once. The CDR3 runs to 15 residues. Trimming left V 6 bases short and J 1 base short, with 16 bases between. Germline CDR1 is MNHEY and CDR2 is SVGAGI. Sequenced: blood. The V and J genes are TRBV6-5 and TRBJ2-7; the D gene is possibly TRBD1 (6 bases). This clonotype was obtained from a middle-aged man in good health. The CDR3 nucleotides read TGTGCCAGCAGCACGACATCACAGGGTTCCTACGAGCAGTACTTC. It yields the protein CASSTTSQGSYEQYF.